One and the same sample provided the 29 T cell receptor beta chains below, sequenced in a study of cytomegalovirus exposure and HLA in healthy donors. Sequencing used immunoSEQ multiplex PCR; TCRdb keeps in-frame clones, though not all of them. The sample includes around 140,000 clones, roughly 87% of them seen just once. Specimen: PBMCs. The receptors originated from a woman aged 18 to 35 in good health and CMV-seronegative.

V and J are TRBV6-5 and TRBJ1-2, with 10 bases fitting TRBD1. The CDR3 runs to 14 residues. Germline V lookup: CDR1 MNHEY, CDR2 SVGAGI. The trim removed 5 bases at V and 5 bases at J, leaving 5 bases unmatched. The CDR3 spells CASSATGQGYGYTF. The CDR3 DNA is TGTGCCAGCAGTGCCACGGGACAGGGGTATGGCTACACCTTC.

This clone was recorded only once. V gene TRBV4-2 combines with J gene TRBJ1-1, with TRBD1 matching over 7 bases. J was trimmed by 4 bases and V by 3 bases; bases with no gene match: 8. This CDR3 contains 15 residues. CDR1 and CDR2 from the germline V gene are LGHNA and YNFKEQ. DNA of the CDR3: TGTGCCAGCAGCCAGGTGACAGGGAAGGGCACTGAAGCTTTCTTT. This codes for CASSQVTGKGTEAFF.

CDR3 sequence: CASSPRQGATRDTEAFF. The CDR3 DNA sequence: TGTGCCAGCAGCCCCCGGCAGGGGGCGACGAGGGACACTGAAGCTTTCTTT. This rearrangement joins TRBV7-9 to TRBJ1-1; 8 bases align to TRBD1. V lost 5 bases to trimming and J lost 3 bases; unmatched junction nucleotides: 14. Per germline, CDR1 SEHNR and CDR2 FQNEAQ (reference sequence). The CDR3 length is 17 residues.

The chain has TRBV4-2 and TRBJ2-7; TRBD1 matches 7 bases. The CDR3 has 20 amino acids. J gave up 4 bases and V 0 bases, and 21 bases lay outside the gene matches. Germline V CDR1 and CDR2: LGHNA, YNFKEQ. The DNA of the CDR3 is TGTGCCAGCAGCCAAGAGATTCGTCAGGGGGAGACCACAAAGGTATACGAGCAGTACTTC. The encoded protein is CASSQEIRQGETTKVYEQYF.

This chain links TRBV18 with TRBJ2-7, with D unclear. Looked up from germline, CDR1 is KGHSH and CDR2 is LQKENI. Trimming removed 3 bases from V and 6 bases from J, with 9 bases in between. The CDR3 runs 12 residues. The DNA of the CDR3 is TGTGCCAGCTCACCCGTTAGCCTCGAGCAGTACTTC. Translated: CASSPVSLEQYF.

This chain uses TRBV27 with TRBJ2-3; 12 nucleotides align to TRBD2. Per germline, CDR1 MNHEY and CDR2 SMNVEV (reference sequence). Trimming took 5 bases from V and 5 from J; bases not matched to a gene: 8. The CDR3 extends over 16 amino acids. CDR3 residues: CASSPSSGGAIDTQYF. In nucleotides, the CDR3 is TGTGCCAGCAGTCCCTCTAGCGGGGGGGCAATAGATACGCAGTATTTT.

The V call is TRBV5-1, the J call TRBJ1-2; D gene ambiguous. The ends were cut back, 0 bases at V and 7 bases at J, with 13 bases in the middle. CDR1 and CDR2 (germline): SGHRS, YFSETQ. CDR3 length: 14 amino acids. The CDR3 here is CASSLASTSTGYTF. In DNA form, the CDR3 reads TGCGCCAGCAGCTTGGCGAGTACCTCTACTGGCTACACCTTC.

The chain links TRBV18 to TRBJ2-7; 10 nucleotides agree with TRBD1. CDR1 is KGHSH, CDR2 LQKENI, per germline. The CDR3 has 17 residues. V was pared by 3 bases and J by 3 bases, with 11 bases of the junction left unmatched. CDR3 sequence reads: CASSPSPGTGAVYEQYF. CDR3 sequence (DNA): TGTGCCAGCTCACCCAGTCCCGGGACAGGGGCGGTCTACGAGCAGTACTTC. Drawing the rest from reference TRBV18 and TRBJ2-7, the complete variable domain is NAGVMQNPRHLVRRRGQEARLRCSPMKGHSHVYWYRQLPEEGLKFMVYLQKENIIDESGMPKERFSAEFPKEGPSILRIQQVVRGDSAAYFCASSPSPGTGAVYEQYFGPGTRLTVT.

The V and J genes are TRBV7-8 and TRBJ1-1, with 7 bases that match TRBD1. The trim removed 5 bases at V and 4 bases at J, leaving 4 bases unmatched. The CDR3 consists of 13 residues. Germline loops: CDR1 SGHVS, CDR2 FQNEAQ. CDR3 coding DNA: TGTGCCAGCAGCCCTGAGGGGGCCACTGAAGCTTTCTTT. Translation: CASSPEGATEAFF.

The chain links TRBV19 to TRBJ2-5; 8 nucleotides match TRBD1. The junction had 5 bases not matched to a gene; V was cut back by 3 bases and J by 5 bases. The CDR3 covers 14 residues. The germline CDR1 and CDR2 sequences are LNHDA and SQIVND (reference sequence). In DNA form, the CDR3 reads TGTGCCAGTAGTATTAGGACAGGGAGGGAGACCCAGTACTTC. Translating it yields CASSIRTGRETQYF.

This clone has just a few counts. The V and J genes are TRBV6-1 and TRBJ1-1, with no clear D. With 4 bases removed from V and 1 base from J, the gap between germline ends came to 10 bases. The CDR3 loop spans 14 amino acids. The germline gives CDR1 MNHNS, CDR2 SASEGT. The CDR3 sequence is CASSAGDSNTEAFF. The CDR3 region has the DNA TGTGCCAGCAGTGCTGGCGACTCGAACACTGAAGCTTTCTTT.

This rearrangement joins TRBV4-2 to TRBJ2-7; TRBD2 is a possible D gene (6 bases). Germline CDR1 reads LGHNA; CDR2 reads YNFKEQ. The length of the CDR3 is 15 residues. V lost 1 base and J 1 base, leaving 11 bases between the germline ends. Here the CDR3 DNA reads TGTGCCAGCAGCCAAGGCCGGGACTCTTCCTACGAGCAGTACTTC. As protein: CASSQGRDSSYEQYF.

This clone has a single count. CDR3 residues: CAISEERLAGCTDTQYF. CDR3 bases: TGTGCCATCAGTGAGGAGAGGTTAGCGGGGTGCACAGATACGCAGTATTTT. V usage is TRBV10-3 and J usage is TRBJ2-3; 8 nucleotides align to TRBD2. This CDR3 has 17 residues. With V trimmed by 2 bases and J by 1 base, 8 bases remained unmatched. Germline lookup yields CDR1 ENHRY and CDR2 SYGVKD.

V usage is TRBV25-1 and J usage is TRBJ1-1; 7 nucleotides align to TRBD1. V shed 5 bases, J shed 5 bases, and the junction held 5 bases outside the gene matches. Germline loops: CDR1 MGHDK, CDR2 SYGVNS. The CDR3 contains 13 residues. Written as DNA, the CDR3 is TGTGCCAGCAGTACCCCAGGGGGTACTGAAGCTTTCTTT. Its translation is CASSTPGGTEAFF.

The chain joins TRBV7-8 to TRBJ2-3, with a weak D call TRBD2 (7 bases). This CDR3 has 15 amino acids. The germline V gene has CDR1 SGHVS and CDR2 FQNEAQ. Trimming left V 8 bases short and J 5 bases short, with 20 bases between. CDR3 sequence reads: CASFRGGGLEDTQYF. DNA for the CDR3: TGTGCCAGCTTTCGAGGCGGGGGCCTCGAAGATACGCAGTATTTT.

The CDR3 reads CASRSQGDTEAFF. CDR3 nucleotides: TGTGCCAGCAGGTCTCAGGGTGACACTGAAGCTTTCTTT. The chain carries TRBV27 and TRBJ1-1; TRBD1 is a possible D gene (5 bases). The CDR3 spans 13 residues. Trimming took off 6 bases at V and 3 bases at J, with 11 bases between the two ends. The germline CDR1 and CDR2 sequences are MNHEY and SMNVEV (reference sequence).

This chain connects TRBV10-3 to TRBJ2-3; 10 nucleotides align to TRBD2. The CDR3 totals 15 residues. The trim removed 4 bases at V and 2 bases at J, leaving 3 bases unmatched. CDR1 is ENHRY and CDR2 is SYGVKD in the germline V gene. DNA for the CDR3: TGTGCCATCAGTGTAGCGGGGGGCCTCACAGATACGCAGTATTTT. It encodes CAISVAGGLTDTQYF.

V gene TRBV7-3 combines with J gene TRBJ2-7; maybe TRBD2 (6 bases). Germline V gene sequence: CDR1 SGHTA, CDR2 FQGTGA. The CDR3 is 14 amino acids. The V and J ends lost 4 bases and 5 bases respectively, with 15 bases between them. The CDR3 sequence: CASSSGTFTDEQYF. CDR3 in DNA: TGTGCCAGCAGCTCCGGGACTTTTACAGACGAGCAGTACTTC.

The chain combines TRBV9 with TRBJ1-1; TRBD1 agrees at 9 bases. CDR3 size: 15 residues. V dropped 4 bases and J dropped 4; count of bases not matched to a gene: 8. CDR1 and CDR2 (germline): SGDLS, YYNGEE. Here the CDR3 reads CASSPVQGAVTEAFF. CDR3 coding DNA: TGTGCCAGCAGCCCCGTACAGGGGGCCGTCACTGAAGCTTTCTTT. Full variable domain (remainder filled in from reference TRBV9 and TRBJ1-1): DSGVTQTPKHLITATGQRVTLRCSPRSGDLSVYWYQQSLDQGLQFLIQYYNGEERAKGNILERFSAQQFPDLHSELNLSSLELGDSALYFCASSPVQGAVTEAFFGQGTRLTVV.

The chain uses TRBV2 and TRBJ1-2; D is possibly TRBD1 (6 bases). Trimming left V 4 bases short and J 2 bases short, with 8 bases between. This CDR3 is built from 13 residues. Germline values: CDR1 SNHLY, CDR2 FYNNEI. The CDR3 is CASSGQENYGYTF. CDR3 nucleotide sequence: TGTGCCAGCAGTGGACAGGAAAACTATGGCTACACCTTC.

V and J are TRBV10-3 and TRBJ2-5; D is ambiguous. V was cut by 3 bases and J by 4 bases, with 9 bases left in between. The CDR3 is 13 amino acids. Germline CDR1 and CDR2: ENHRY and SYGVKD. CDR3 nucleotide sequence: TGTGCCATCAGTGAACGATCGGGAGAGACCCAGTACTTC. Translating it yields CAISERSGETQYF.

This sequence joins TRBV7-9 and TRBJ2-2; TRBD2 aligns across 7 bases. The CDR3 has 17 residues. CDR1 is SEHNR and CDR2 is FQNEAQ in the germline V gene (reference sequence). V lost 2 bases and J lost 1; bases outside the gene matches: 7. CDR3 in DNA: TGTGCCAGCAGCTTATCTAGCGGAGGACAGAACACCGGGGAGCTGTTTTTT. Its translation: CASSLSSGGQNTGELFF.

The chain is built from TRBV6-5 and TRBJ1-2; 7 positions agree with TRBD1. Germline-derived CDR1 and CDR2 are MNHEY and SVGAGI. The trim removed 1 base at V and 8 bases at J, leaving 4 bases unmatched. This CDR3 comprises 13 residues. CDR3 in amino acids: CASSYYYRGGYTF. In DNA, the CDR3 is TGTGCCAGCAGTTACTACTACAGGGGAGGCTACACCTTC.

This clone occurred a few times. J is TRBJ2-7 and V is TRBV6-6; D is perhaps TRBD1 (6 bases). The CDR3 has 16 residues. The germline gives CDR1 MNHNY, CDR2 SVGAGI (reference sequence). Deletions cut 6 bases from V and 3 bases from J, with 21 bases between. CDR3 in DNA: TGTGCCAGCAGCCCTCCACCCGGGACACTCATCTACGAGCAGTACTTC. Residues: CASSPPPGTLIYEQYF.

The chain links TRBV7-9 to TRBJ2-7; TRBD1 agrees at 8 bases. The CDR3 covers 17 residues. Unmatched junction bases numbered 14, after V lost 5 bases and J lost 2 bases. Germline CDR1 and CDR2: SEHNR and FQNEAQ (reference sequence). The CDR3 nucleotides are TGTGCCAGCAGCGCGCATATATCCGGGACAGGCGCCTACGAGCAGTACTTC. Translating it yields CASSAHISGTGAYEQYF.

The CDR3 is CASSPKIGTGGYTDTQYF. The CDR3 DNA is TGTGCCAGCAGCCCCAAGATAGGGACAGGGGGATACACAGATACGCAGTATTTT. The chain couples TRBV9 to TRBJ2-3, with 11 bases identical to TRBD1. V was pared by 4 bases and J by 2 bases, with 12 bases of the junction left unmatched. This CDR3 region has 18 residues. The germline CDR1 and CDR2 sequences are SGDLS and YYNGEE.

This chain joins TRBV4-1 and TRBJ1-2; D gene ambiguous. V lost 9 bases, J lost 4 bases, and 18 bases lay in between. This CDR3 is 14 amino acids long. Per germline, CDR1 MGHRA and CDR2 YSYEKL. DNA of the CDR3: TGCGCCAGAATTTTCCGAGGGCATAGCTATGGCTACACCTTC. Its protein product is CARIFRGHSYGYTF.

V and J are TRBV2 and TRBJ1-2; 7 bases are shared with TRBD1. Germline assignment: CDR1 SNHLY and CDR2 FYNNEI. Trimming removed 4 bases from V and 5 bases from J; junction bases left unmatched: 4. The CDR3 covers 13 residues. The CDR3 sequence: CASSVDRWYGYTF. In nucleotides, the CDR3 is TGTGCCAGCAGTGTGGACAGGTGGTATGGCTACACCTTC.

The J gene is TRBJ2-7, the V gene TRBV11-2, with TRBD2 matching 7 bases. This CDR3 is 13 amino acids long. Germline V lookup: CDR1 SGHAT, CDR2 FQNNGV. J gave up 6 bases and V 2 bases, and 4 bases lay outside the gene matches. The CDR3 reads CASSLRTSVEQYF. The CDR3 bases are TGTGCCAGCAGCTTACGCACTAGCGTCGAGCAGTACTTC.